The 22 T cell receptor beta chains in this list originate from one sample, sequenced in a study of regulatory T cells in long-lasting Graves disease. Both iRepertoire HTBI primers and Arm-PCR of CDR3 regions were used to build the TCR beta libraries. In TCRdb, the multiplex PCR reads were re-called with MiXCR into one record per CDR3 protein. The sample consists of about 220,000 distinct CDR3 sequences, roughly a fifth of them appearing once. Time point: newly diagnosed GD, antithyroid drugs for less than 3 months. PBMC-derived RNA was used for the TCR library. A further study also used this sample, focusing on T cells in Graves' hyperthyroidism and ophthalmopathy.

The sequences come from peripheral blood mononuclear cells (PBMCs), collected at new diagnosis, from a patient treated with antithyroid drugs. The receptors were gathered from a woman in her thirties with Graves disease.

This clonotype was seen a few times. This may arise from a read error, as a much more abundant clone is one base away. V and J are TRBV13 and TRBJ2-4, with D possibly TRBD2 on 6 matching bases. The germline CDR1 and CDR2 sequences are PRHDT and FYEKMQ (reference sequence). The V end was cut by 5 bases, the J end by 7 bases, with 15 bases between. CDR3 length: 14 residues. CDR3 sequence (DNA): TGTGCCAGCAGCCCCTACCGGACTAACAACATTCAGTACTTC. Protein sequence: CASSPYRTNNIQYF.

The chain carries TRBV7-9 and TRBJ2-1; TRBD2 agrees at 11 bases. CDR3 length: 16 amino acids. Germline CDR1 and CDR2: SEHNR and FQNEAQ (reference sequence). J lost 7 bases, V lost 7 bases, and 12 bases had no gene match. The CDR3 DNA reads as TGTGCCAGCAACGATCCTAGGGCTAGCGGGGGGAATGAGCAGTTCTTC. Encoded protein: CASNDPRASGGNEQFF.

In regard to this clonotype: With a far larger clone one base away, a read error is the likely cause. The chain joins TRBV11-1 to TRBJ2-7; tentative D call: TRBD2 (6 bases). Trimming shortened V by 5 bases and J by 5 bases, and 19 bases separated the two germline ends. Germline CDR1 SGHAT, CDR2 FQDESV (reference sequence). The CDR3 runs 15 residues. The CDR3 spells CASSTRDSLGDEQYF. The CDR3 DNA reads TGTGCCAGCAGCACCCGGGACTCCCTCGGGGACGAGCAGTACTTC.

The chain carries TRBV13 and TRBJ2-3, with 13 bases that match TRBD2. The V gene end was trimmed by 4 bases and the J gene end by 0 bases; junction bases not matched to a gene: 4. CDR1 is PRHDT and CDR2 is FYEKMQ in the germline V gene (reference sequence). The CDR3 sequence is 17 residues long. The CDR3 nucleotides are TGTGCCAGCAGCTCGACTAGCGGGGGGCCTAGCACAGATACGCAGTATTTT. This sequence encodes CASSSTSGGPSTDTQYF.

This clonotype was observed at least ten times. This chain uses TRBV9 with TRBJ1-2, with D uncertain. CDR3 length: 18 amino acids. Per germline, CDR1 SGDLS and CDR2 YYNGEE. The V gene lost 3 bases and the J gene lost 3 bases, with 24 bases spanning the gap. CDR3 region: CASSARTVGILADYGYTF. The CDR3, as DNA: TGTGCCAGCAGCGCCCGCACGGTGGGGATCCTAGCGGACTATGGCTACACCTTC.

The genes are TRBV12-3 or TRBV12-4 and TRBJ1-2, with unresolved D. This CDR3 has 16 amino acids. Trimming left V 2 bases short and J 4 bases short, with 17 bases between. CDR3 sequence: CASSLTPSGSPYGYTF. In DNA form, the CDR3 reads TGTGCCAGCAGTTTAACGCCTTCGGGCAGTCCCTATGGCTACACCTTC.

A word on this clonotype: This sequence may be a read error, since a much larger clone differs from it by one base. The chain joins TRBV27 to TRBJ2-7; D possibly corresponds to TRBD2 (5 bases). With 5 bases removed from V and 1 base from J, the gap between germline ends came to 9 bases. The CDR3 totals 13 residues. Germline lookup yields CDR1 MNHEY and CDR2 SMNVEV (reference sequence). For the CDR3, the DNA is TGTGCCAGCAGTGGCCGGGGTTCCTACGAGCAGTACTTC. Residues: CASSGRGSYEQYF.

The chain employs TRBV6-2 or TRBV6-3 and TRBJ2-7; 7 bases agree with TRBD1. Germline CDR1 and CDR2: MNHEY and SVGEGT. The CDR3 has 16 residues. The V gene end was trimmed by 4 bases and the J gene end by 1 base; junction bases not matched to a gene: 10. CDR3 DNA: TGTGCCAGCAGTTTTCGTGGCCGGACAGGATCCTACGAGCAGTACTTC. This gives the protein CASSFRGRTGSYEQYF.

This clonotype was counted ten times or more. The J gene is TRBJ1-6, the V gene TRBV28; 11 nucleotides match TRBD1. The germline V gene has CDR1 MDHEN and CDR2 SYDVKM. The CDR3 totals 18 residues. V dropped 5 bases and J dropped 9; count of bases not matched to a gene: 15. The CDR3 loop reads CASSRTIGQGAGGSPLHF. CDR3 nucleotide sequence: TGTGCCAGCAGTCGCACAATTGGACAGGGGGCAGGGGGTTCACCCCTCCACTTT.

At least ten counts were recorded for this clonotype. This chain uses TRBV30 with TRBJ2-5; the D is unclear. The ends were cut back, 2 bases at V and 0 bases at J, with 13 bases in the middle. The germline gives CDR1 GTSNPN, CDR2 SVGIG (reference sequence). There are 15 residues in the CDR3. Written as DNA, the CDR3 is TGTGCCTGGAGTAGCAGACCGATGTACCAAGAGACCCAGTACTTC. This sequence encodes CAWSSRPMYQETQYF.

V gene TRBV4-2 combines with J gene TRBJ2-1; 7 bases line up with TRBD2. Trimming removed 5 bases from V and 4 bases from J; junction bases left unmatched: 5. This CDR3 region has 14 residues. CDR1 and CDR2 from the germline V gene are LGHNA and YNFKEQ. DNA of the CDR3: TGTGCCAGCAGCTATCTAGCGGAATACAATGAGCAGTTCTTC. Its protein product is CASSYLAEYNEQFF.

At least ten counts were recorded for this clonotype. The J gene is TRBJ1-2, the V gene TRBV7-9; D unresolved. Trimming removed 2 bases at V and 3 bases at J, with 4 bases between. The CDR3 loop spans 12 amino acids. Germline V gives CDR1 SEHNR, CDR2 FQNEAQ (reference sequence). Written as DNA, the CDR3 is TGTGCCAGCAGCTTAAACCACTATGGCTACACCTTC. It translates to CASSLNHYGYTF.

The CDR3: CASKGNEQYF. CDR3 in DNA: TGTGCCAGCAAGGGGAACGAGCAGTACTTC. The chain has TRBV2 and TRBJ2-7; D is possibly TRBD1 (5 bases). Trimming shortened V by 7 bases and J by 5 bases, and 6 bases separated the two germline ends. Looked up from germline, CDR1 is SNHLY and CDR2 is FYNNEI. The CDR3 loop spans 10 amino acids. Full variable domain (outside the CDR3, taken from reference TRBV2 and TRBJ2-7): EPEVTQTPSHQVTQMGQEVILRCVPISNHLYFYWYRQILGQKVEFLVSFYNNEISEKSEIFDDQFSVERPDGSNFTLKIRSTKLEDSAMYFCASKGNEQYFGPGTRLTVT.

This clonotype came up many times. The chain has TRBV11-3 and TRBJ1-2, with a weak D call TRBD1 (6 bases). CDR1 is SGHNT, CDR2 YENEEA, per germline. This CDR3 comprises 8 residues. Trimming left V 11 bases short and J 11 bases short, with 9 bases between. CDR3 loop: CASGQYTF. CDR3 DNA sequence: TGTGCCTCAGGACAGTACACCTTC.

The V and J genes are TRBV28 and TRBJ2-7, with D possibly matching TRBD1 (6 bases). The CDR3 runs to 15 residues. Germline CDR1 MDHEN, CDR2 SYDVKM. V was pared by 4 bases and J by 4 bases, with 17 bases between. The CDR3 region is CASSSAGTKKYEQYF. CDR3 nucleotide sequence: TGTGCCAGCAGTTCCGCCGGGACAAAAAAGTACGAGCAGTACTTC.

The table lists this clonotype with a few counts. The DNA of the CDR3 is TGTGCCAGCACCACGGACAGGTTCAATCAGCCCCAGCATTTT. This gives the protein CASTTDRFNQPQHF. This chain links TRBV19 with TRBJ1-5, with 7 bases lining up with TRBD1. Germline V gives CDR1 LNHDA, CDR2 SQIVND (reference sequence). The trim removed 9 bases at V and 3 bases at J, leaving 8 bases unmatched. There are 14 residues in the CDR3.

This clonotype was detected many times. The rearrangement links TRBV5-1 to TRBJ1-4; D is undetermined. The V end was cut by 5 bases, the J end by 7 bases, with 12 bases between. The CDR3 consists of 13 residues. Germline CDR1 reads SGHRS; CDR2 reads YFSETQ. CDR3 protein: CASRPDGVEKLFF. DNA for the CDR3: TGCGCCAGCAGACCCGATGGGGTTGAAAAACTGTTTTTT.

The chain has TRBV6-5 and TRBJ2-1, with 7 bases identical to TRBD1. The V segment lost 0 bases and the J segment 6 bases; nucleotides outside the gene matches: 5. Germline loops: CDR1 MNHEY, CDR2 SVGAGI. The CDR3 covers 15 residues. The CDR3 here is CASSYSFDRANEQFF. CDR3 DNA sequence: TGTGCCAGCAGTTACTCCTTCGACAGGGCCAATGAGCAGTTCTTC.

This clonotype was observed many times. The chain employs TRBV19 and TRBJ2-2; maybe TRBD1 (5 bases). Germline values: CDR1 LNHDA, CDR2 SQIVND (reference sequence). The CDR3 sequence is 14 residues long. The V end lost 6 bases, the J end lost 6 bases, and 14 bases lay between the germline ends. The CDR3 sequence is CASRTERYAGELFF. The CDR3 DNA sequence: TGTGCCAGTAGGACAGAGAGGTACGCCGGGGAGCTGTTTTTT.

Ten or more counts support this clonotype. The chain is built from TRBV28 and TRBJ2-7; D remains unclear. The CDR3 length is 13 residues. Germline-derived CDR1 and CDR2 are MDHEN and SYDVKM. The V end lost 6 bases, the J end lost 4 bases, and 13 bases lay between the germline ends. DNA for the CDR3: TGTGCCAGCAGCCCACCCCTTTTGTACGAGCAGTACTTC. Protein product: CASSPPLLYEQYF.

The chain recombines TRBV3-1 with TRBJ2-1; D call uncertain. The V gene's germline CDR1 is LGHDT and CDR2 YNNKEL (reference sequence). V lost 6 bases, J lost 7 bases, and 13 bases lay in between. This CDR3 has 13 amino acids. In DNA form, the CDR3 reads TGTGCCAGCAGGGGCGACCGCATGAATGAGCAGTTCTTC. Translated, it gives CASRGDRMNEQFF.

This clonotype appeared a few times. With a much larger clone just one base away, this may be a read error. This chain uses TRBV12-3 or TRBV12-4 with TRBJ2-1; a weak D match, TRBD1 (5 bases). The CDR3 covers 12 residues. CDR3 amino acids: CACSFRDNEQFF. The CDR3 DNA reads TGTGCCTGCAGTTTCAGGGACAATGAGCAGTTCTTC.